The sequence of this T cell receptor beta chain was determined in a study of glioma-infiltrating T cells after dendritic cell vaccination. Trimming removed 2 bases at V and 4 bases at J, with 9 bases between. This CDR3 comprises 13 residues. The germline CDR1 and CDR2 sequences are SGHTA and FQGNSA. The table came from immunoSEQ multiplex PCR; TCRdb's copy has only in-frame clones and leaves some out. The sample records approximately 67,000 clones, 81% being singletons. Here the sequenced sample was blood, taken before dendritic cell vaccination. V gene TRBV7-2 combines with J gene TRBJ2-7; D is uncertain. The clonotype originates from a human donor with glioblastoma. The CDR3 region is CASSLPVSYEQYF. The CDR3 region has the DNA TGTGCCAGCAGCTTACCGGTTTCGTACGAGCAGTACTTC.